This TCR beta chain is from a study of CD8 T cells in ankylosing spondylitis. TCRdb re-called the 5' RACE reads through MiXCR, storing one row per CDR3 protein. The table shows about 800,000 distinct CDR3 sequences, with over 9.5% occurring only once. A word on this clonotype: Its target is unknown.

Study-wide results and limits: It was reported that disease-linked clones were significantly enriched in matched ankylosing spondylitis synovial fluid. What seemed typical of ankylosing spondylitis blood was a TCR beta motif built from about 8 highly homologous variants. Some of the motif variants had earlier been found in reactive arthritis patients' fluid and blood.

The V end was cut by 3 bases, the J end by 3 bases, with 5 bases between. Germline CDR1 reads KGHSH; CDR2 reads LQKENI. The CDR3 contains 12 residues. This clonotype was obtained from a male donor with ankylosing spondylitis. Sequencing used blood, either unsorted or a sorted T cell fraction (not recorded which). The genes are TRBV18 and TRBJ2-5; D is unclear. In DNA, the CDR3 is TGTGCCAGCTCACCGAATGAAGAGACCCAGTACTTC. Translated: CASSPNEETQYF. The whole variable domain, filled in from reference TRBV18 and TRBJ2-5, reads NAGVMQNPRHLVRRRGQEARLRCSPMKGHSHVYWYRQLPEEGLKFMVYLQKENIIDESGMPKERFSAEFPKEGPSILRIQQVVRGDSAAYFCASSPNEETQYFGPGTRLLVL.